These 8 T cell receptor beta chains came from one sample sequenced in a study of shared clonotypes between healthy human individuals. Sequencing used immunoSEQ multiplex PCR; TCRdb keeps in-frame clones, though not all of them. The sample has a few million clones, approximately 93% seen once. Input material: naive CD4+ T cells from PBMCs. Noted subset: CD45RA+ positively selected. These receptors all stem from a man aged 18 to 35 in good health. Some clones in this sample may be carry-over from other donors' samples.

The chain uses TRBV19 and TRBJ1-1; D is unresolved. This CDR3 is built from 13 residues. Germline V gives CDR1 LNHDA, CDR2 SQIVND (reference sequence). V was shortened by 3 bases and J by 4 bases, with 9 bases between the two germline ends. The CDR3 reads CASSMDRGTEAFF. The CDR3 region has the DNA TGTGCCAGTAGTATGGATCGAGGCACTGAAGCTTTCTTT. The variable domain in full, with the rest retrieved from reference TRBV19 and TRBJ1-1, is DGGITQSPKYLFRKEGQNVTLSCEQNLNHDAMYWYRQDPGQGLRLIYYSQIVNDFQKGDIAEGYSVSREKKESFPLTVTSAQKNPTAFYLCASSMDRGTEAFFGQGTRLTVV.

CDR3 bases: TGTGCCAGCAGCTCCCCAGGGGGGGGAGGATCTCTGGCTGAAGCTTTCTTT. This sequence encodes CASSSPGGGGSLAEAFF. The V gene is TRBV7-9, the J gene TRBJ1-1; 7 bases fit TRBD1. The V gene's germline CDR1 is SEHNR and CDR2 FQNEAQ (reference sequence). CDR3 length equals 17 residues. V trimming: 4 bases; J trimming: 6 bases; junction bases outside the gene matches: 17.

This chain connects TRBV18 to TRBJ1-5; D perhaps matches TRBD1 (5 bases). The CDR3 covers 15 residues. CDR1 and CDR2 (germline): KGHSH, LQKENI. The germline V and J ends were trimmed by 5 bases and 0 bases, with 11 bases remaining between them. DNA for the CDR3: TGTGCCAGCTCAGATGGAAGGGGTAGCAATCAGCCCCAGCATTTT. Protein product: CASSDGRGSNQPQHF.

The genes are TRBV27 and TRBJ2-3; 7 positions agree with TRBD2. The CDR3 loop spans 17 amino acids. V lost 3 bases to trimming and J lost 2 bases; unmatched junction nucleotides: 11. Germline CDR1 MNHEY, CDR2 SMNVEV (reference sequence). This chain's CDR3 is CASSFERGPPFTDTQYF. The CDR3 DNA reads as TGTGCCAGCAGTTTTGAGCGGGGCCCTCCCTTCACAGATACGCAGTATTTT.

About this clone itself: The sample carries other DNA sequences with the same CDR3. The rearrangement links TRBV28 to TRBJ2-3; D gene uncertain. The CDR3 is 13 amino acids. V was trimmed by 2 bases and J by 6 bases, leaving 9 bases between them. The germline gives CDR1 MDHEN, CDR2 SYDVKM. CDR3 amino acids: CASSLPRRDTQYF. DNA for the CDR3: TGTGCCAGCAGTTTACCCCGGCGGGATACGCAGTATTTT.

The J gene is TRBJ2-2, the V gene TRBV4-2; 12 bases agree with TRBD2. From germline, CDR1 is LGHNA and CDR2 YNFKEQ. Trimming cost V 5 bases and J 3 bases; bases outside gene matches: 13. This CDR3 comprises 19 residues. The CDR3 DNA reads as TGTGCCAGCAGCTCAATCTTTAAGACTAGCGGGAGATACACCGGGGAGCTGTTTTTT. Its translation: CASSSIFKTSGRYTGELFF.

The CDR3 sequence is CSVARLAGEEETQYF. CDR3 DNA sequence: TGCAGCGTTGCCCGACTAGCGGGAGAGGAAGAGACCCAGTACTTC. The V gene is TRBV29-1, the J gene TRBJ2-5; 12 positions match TRBD2. Losses at the gene ends were 4 bases for V and 3 bases for J; bases not matched to a gene: 6. Per the germline V gene, CDR1 is SQVTM and CDR2 is ANQGSEA. CDR3 size: 15 residues.

The chain couples TRBV7-7 to TRBJ2-7, with TRBD1 matching 7 bases. The V segment lost 4 bases and the J segment 5 bases; nucleotides outside the gene matches: 5. Germline V gene lookup returns CDR1 SSHAT and CDR2 FNYEAQ (reference sequence). The CDR3 has 13 residues. CDR3 DNA sequence: TGTGCCAGCAGCTCCGACAGGGTCCACGAGCAGTACTTC. This gives the protein CASSSDRVHEQYF.